Below, one T cell receptor (beta chain) is given with its context. Its antigen is as yet unknown. This sample is drawn from a study of a mutant IDH1 vaccine in newly diagnosed glioma. Study summary: V12 took place at week 35, and V13 at week 47.

The table came from immunoSEQ multiplex PCR; TCRdb's copy has only in-frame clones and leaves some out. The sample holds approximately 31,000 clones, roughly 80% seen once. This CDR3 region has 12 residues. With 4 bases removed from V and 6 bases from J, the gap between germline ends came to 13 bases. The germline V gene has CDR1 SQVTM and CDR2 ANQGSEA. The time point is: week 35, safety follow-up. A 20-mer mutant IDH1 peptide at 300 ug was injected subcutaneously with topical imiquimod. Patients had eight vaccinations, in weeks 1, 3, 5, 7, 11, 15, 19 and 23. The receptor comes from a young woman with glioma. Material: PBMCs, obtained from a glioma patient whose treatment included an IDH1 peptide vaccine. This chain uses TRBV29-1 with TRBJ2-7; possible D gene TRBD1, 5 bases. As DNA, the CDR3 is TGCAGCGTTGGGGTGGCAGGGCGCGAGCAGTACTTC. It encodes CSVGVAGREQYF.